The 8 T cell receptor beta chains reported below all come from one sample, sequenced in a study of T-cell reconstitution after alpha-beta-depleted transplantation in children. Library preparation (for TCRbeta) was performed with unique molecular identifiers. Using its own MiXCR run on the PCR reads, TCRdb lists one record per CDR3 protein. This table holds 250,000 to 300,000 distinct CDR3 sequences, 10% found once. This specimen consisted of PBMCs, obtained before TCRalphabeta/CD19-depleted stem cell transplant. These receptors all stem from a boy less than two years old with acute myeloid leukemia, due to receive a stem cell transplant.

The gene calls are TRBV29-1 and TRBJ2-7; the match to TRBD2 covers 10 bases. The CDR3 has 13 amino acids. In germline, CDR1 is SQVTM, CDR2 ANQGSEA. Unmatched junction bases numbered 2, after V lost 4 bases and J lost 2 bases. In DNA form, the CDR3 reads TGCAGCGTTGCTAGCGGGAGCCCCTACGAGCAGTACTTC. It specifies CSVASGSPYEQYF.

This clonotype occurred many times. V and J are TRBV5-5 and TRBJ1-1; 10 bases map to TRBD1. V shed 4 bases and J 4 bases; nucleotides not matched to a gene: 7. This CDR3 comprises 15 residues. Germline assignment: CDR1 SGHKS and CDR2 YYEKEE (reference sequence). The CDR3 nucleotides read TGTGCCAGCAGCGGACGGACAGGGGGGGGCACTGAAGCTTTCTTT. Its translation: CASSGRTGGGTEAFF.

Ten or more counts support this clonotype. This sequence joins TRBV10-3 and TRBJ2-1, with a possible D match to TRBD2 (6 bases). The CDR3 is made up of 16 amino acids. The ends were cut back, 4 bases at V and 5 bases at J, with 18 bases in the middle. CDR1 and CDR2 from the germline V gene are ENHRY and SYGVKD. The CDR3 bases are TGTGCCATCAGTGGAACTATGGCTAGCGATAACAATGAGCAGTTCTTC. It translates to CAISGTMASDNNEQFF.

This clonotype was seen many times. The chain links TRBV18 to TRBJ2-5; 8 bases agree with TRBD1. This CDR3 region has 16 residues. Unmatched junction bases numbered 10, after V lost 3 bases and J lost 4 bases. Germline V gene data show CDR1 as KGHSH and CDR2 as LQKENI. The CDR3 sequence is CASSPDRVAIGETQYF. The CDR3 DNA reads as TGTGCCAGCTCACCGGACAGGGTAGCCATTGGAGAGACCCAGTACTTC.

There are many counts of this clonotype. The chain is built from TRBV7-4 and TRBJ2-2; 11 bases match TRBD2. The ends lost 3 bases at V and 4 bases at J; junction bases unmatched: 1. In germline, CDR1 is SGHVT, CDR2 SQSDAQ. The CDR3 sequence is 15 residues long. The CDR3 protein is CASSFLAGGTGELFF. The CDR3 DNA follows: TGTGCCAGCAGCTTTCTAGCGGGGGGCACCGGGGAGCTGTTTTTT.

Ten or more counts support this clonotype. The CDR3 sequence is CASSMRLAYTGELFF. Written as DNA, the CDR3 is TGTGCCAGTAGTATGAGACTAGCATACACCGGGGAGCTGTTTTTT. V and J are TRBV19 and TRBJ2-2; 7 bases match TRBD2. This CDR3 comprises 15 residues. The germline V gene has CDR1 LNHDA and CDR2 SQIVND (reference sequence). V shed 3 bases, J shed 3 bases, and the junction held 4 bases outside the gene matches.

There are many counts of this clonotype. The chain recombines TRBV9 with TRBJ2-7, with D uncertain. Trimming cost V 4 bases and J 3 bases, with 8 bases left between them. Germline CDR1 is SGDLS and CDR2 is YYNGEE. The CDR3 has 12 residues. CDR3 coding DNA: TGTGCCAGCAGCTCCCCGGGCTACGAGCAGTACTTC. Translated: CASSSPGYEQYF. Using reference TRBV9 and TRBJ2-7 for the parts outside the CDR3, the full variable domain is DSGVTQTPKHLITATGQRVTLRCSPRSGDLSVYWYQQSLDQGLQFLIQYYNGEERAKGNILERFSAQQFPDLHSELNLSSLELGDSALYFCASSSPGYEQYFGPGTRLTVT.

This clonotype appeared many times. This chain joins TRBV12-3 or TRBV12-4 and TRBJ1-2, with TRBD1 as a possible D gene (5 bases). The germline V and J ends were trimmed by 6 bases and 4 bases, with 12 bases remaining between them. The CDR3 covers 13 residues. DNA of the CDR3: TGTGCCAGCAGCCAAAAGGGGAGCTATGGCTACACCTTC. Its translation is CASSQKGSYGYTF.